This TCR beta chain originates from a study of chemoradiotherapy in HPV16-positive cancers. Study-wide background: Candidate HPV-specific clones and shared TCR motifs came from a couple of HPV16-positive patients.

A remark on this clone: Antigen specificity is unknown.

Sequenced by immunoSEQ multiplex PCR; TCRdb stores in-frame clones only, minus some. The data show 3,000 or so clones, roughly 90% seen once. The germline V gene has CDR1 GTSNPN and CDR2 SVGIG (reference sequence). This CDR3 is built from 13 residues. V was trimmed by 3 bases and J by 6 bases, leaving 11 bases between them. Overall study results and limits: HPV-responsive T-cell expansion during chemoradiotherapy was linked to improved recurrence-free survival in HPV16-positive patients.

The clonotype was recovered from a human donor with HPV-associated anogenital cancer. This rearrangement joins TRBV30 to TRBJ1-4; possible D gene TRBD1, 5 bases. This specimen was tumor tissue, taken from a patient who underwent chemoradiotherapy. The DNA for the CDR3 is TGTGCCTGGAGCCGGGACGGTTATGAAAAACTGTTTTTT. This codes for CAWSRDGYEKLFF.